Listed below are T cell receptor beta chains from one sample, sequenced in a study of cytomegalovirus exposure and HLA in healthy donors. The method was immunoSEQ multiplex PCR; TCRdb's version includes in-frame clones alone and lacks a portion of them. The sample has just over 150,000 clones, 75% to 80% seen once. What was sequenced was PBMCs. Receptors were obtained from a woman between 45 and 65 years old in good health and CMV-seropositive. Both conserved end residues are part of each CDR3. D genes are given only for firm matches. Clone size is stated in some rows and not others, as once, few, many or a class when expanded.

v_gene: TRBV11-2
abundance: -
d_gene: TRBD1
j_gene: TRBJ2-7
CDR3aa: CASSLRPTGVYEQYF
CDR3nt: TGTGCCAGCAGCTTACGACCTACAGGGGTATACGAGCAGTACTTC

v_gene: TRBV9
abundance: once
d_gene: -
j_gene: TRBJ2-7
CDR3aa: CASSARGDSAYYEQYF
CDR3nt: TGTGCCAGCAGCGCCAGGGGTGATAGCGCGTACTACGAGCAGTACTTC

v_gene: TRBV11-3
abundance: -
d_gene: TRBD1
j_gene: TRBJ2-4
CDR3aa: CASSLRTGVRGYWAKNIQYF
CDR3nt: TGTGCCAGCAGCCTCCGTACCGGGGTCAGGGGGTACTGGGCCAAAAACATTCAGTACTTC

v_gene: TRBV2
abundance: -
d_gene: TRBD1
j_gene: TRBJ2-5
CDR3aa: CASSGRHSGTGVLETQYF
CDR3nt: TGTGCCAGCAGTGGTCGCCATTCGGGAACAGGGGTTCTGGAGACCCAGTACTTC

v_gene: TRBV6-5
abundance: few
d_gene: -
j_gene: TRBJ1-2
CDR3aa: CASSRGDVGGGYTF
CDR3nt: TGTGCCAGCAGTCGGGGGGACGTGGGCGGTGGCTACACCTTC

v_gene: TRBV15
abundance: few
d_gene: -
j_gene: TRBJ2-7
CDR3aa: CATARDRGPYEQYF
CDR3nt: TGTGCCACCGCCCGAGACCGCGGGCCCTACGAGCAGTACTTC

v_gene: TRBV7-2
abundance: -
d_gene: -
j_gene: TRBJ2-7
CDR3aa: CASSLARDSYEQYF
CDR3nt: TGTGCCAGCAGCTTAGCCAGGGACTCCTACGAGCAGTACTTC

v_gene: TRBV5-6
abundance: -
d_gene: TRBD1
j_gene: TRBJ1-1
CDR3aa: CASSLGGQPNTEAFF
CDR3nt: TGTGCCAGCAGCTTGGGGGGACAGCCGAACACTGAAGCTTTCTTT

v_gene: TRBV19
abundance: -
d_gene: TRBD1
j_gene: TRBJ2-7
CDR3aa: CASSIDGGTGKYEQYF
CDR3nt: TGTGCCAGTAGTATAGATGGGGGGACAGGTAAATACGAGCAGTACTTC

v_gene: TRBV5-4
abundance: -
d_gene: -
j_gene: TRBJ2-1
CDR3aa: CASSLANNEQFF
CDR3nt: TGTGCCAGCAGCTTGGCTAACAATGAGCAGTTCTTC

v_gene: TRBV7-2
abundance: -
d_gene: -
j_gene: TRBJ1-6
CDR3aa: CASSLDLFSPLHF
CDR3nt: TGTGCCAGCAGCTTAGATCTCTTTTCACCCCTCCACTTT

v_gene: TRBV6-5
abundance: -
d_gene: TRBD2
j_gene: TRBJ2-7
CDR3aa: CASSYGGGTYEQYF
CDR3nt: TGTGCCAGCAGTTACGGGGGAGGGACCTACGAGCAGTACTTC

v_gene: TRBV19
abundance: -
d_gene: TRBD2
j_gene: TRBJ2-1
CDR3aa: CASNFGLGLAGVNEQFF
CDR3nt: TGTGCCAGTAATTTCGGACTCGGACTAGCGGGAGTTAATGAGCAGTTCTTC

v_gene: TRBV2
abundance: few
d_gene: TRBD2
j_gene: TRBJ2-1
CDR3aa: CASKVAGGSDEQFF
CDR3nt: TGTGCCAGCAAGGTCGCGGGAGGGAGCGATGAGCAGTTCTTC

v_gene: TRBV19
abundance: -
d_gene: TRBD2
j_gene: TRBJ2-1
CDR3aa: CASTLGLAGRDEQFF
CDR3nt: TGTGCCAGTACCCTGGGACTAGCGGGAAGGGATGAGCAGTTCTTC

v_gene: TRBV9
abundance: -
d_gene: TRBD1
j_gene: TRBJ2-5
CDR3aa: CASSAVDRGETQYF
CDR3nt: TGTGCCAGCAGCGCGGTCGACAGGGGAGAGACCCAGTACTTC

v_gene: TRBV6-5
abundance: -
d_gene: -
j_gene: TRBJ2-7
CDR3aa: CASSPRGDSYEQYF
CDR3nt: TGTGCCAGCAGTCCGCGAGGAGACTCCTACGAGCAGTACTTC

v_gene: TRBV28
abundance: -
d_gene: -
j_gene: TRBJ2-7
CDR3aa: CASIRSGTYEQYF
CDR3nt: TGTGCCAGCATCAGGTCAGGGACCTACGAGCAGTACTTC

v_gene: TRBV4-1
abundance: once
d_gene: -
j_gene: TRBJ1-1
CDR3aa: CASSQAGRGVTEAFF
CDR3nt: TGCGCCAGCAGCCAAGCTGGGCGGGGGGTAACTGAAGCTTTCTTT

v_gene: TRBV10-1
abundance: -
d_gene: TRBD2
j_gene: TRBJ2-3
CDR3aa: CASSGGGSGGDTQYF
CDR3nt: TGCGCCAGCAGTGGTGGCGGGAGTGGGGGAGATACGCAGTATTTT

v_gene: TRBV6-1
abundance: few
d_gene: -
j_gene: TRBJ2-3
CDR3aa: CASSEDRTDTQYF
CDR3nt: TGTGCCAGCAGTGAGGACAGAACAGATACGCAGTATTTT

v_gene: TRBV28
abundance: -
d_gene: TRBD2
j_gene: TRBJ2-1
CDR3aa: CASSFTSGSPGGNEQFF
CDR3nt: TGTGCCAGCAGTTTCACTAGCGGGAGTCCCGGGGGCAATGAGCAGTTCTTC

v_gene: TRBV5-1
abundance: -
d_gene: TRBD1
j_gene: TRBJ1-4
CDR3aa: CASSLAAGGITNEKLFF
CDR3nt: TGCGCCAGCAGCTTGGCGGCAGGGGGCATAACTAATGAAAAACTGTTTTTT

v_gene: TRBV6-6
abundance: -
d_gene: -
j_gene: TRBJ2-1
CDR3aa: CASSYEAYNEQFF
CDR3nt: TGTGCCAGCAGTTACGAGGCCTACAATGAGCAGTTCTTC

v_gene: TRBV30
abundance: -
d_gene: TRBD1
j_gene: TRBJ1-1
CDR3aa: CAWSVGGSVKWAFF
CDR3nt: TGTGCCTGGAGTGTAGGGGGCTCCGTTAAGTGGGCTTTCTTT

v_gene: TRBV9
abundance: -
d_gene: -
j_gene: TRBJ1-2
CDR3aa: CASSVDSSNYGYTF
CDR3nt: TGTGCCAGCAGCGTAGACTCATCGAACTATGGCTACACCTTC

v_gene: TRBV5-6
abundance: -
d_gene: -
j_gene: TRBJ2-2
CDR3aa: CASSRGNTGELFF
CDR3nt: TGTGCCAGCAGCCGGGGGAACACCGGGGAGCTGTTTTTT

v_gene: TRBV6-5
abundance: -
d_gene: -
j_gene: TRBJ2-3
CDR3aa: CASSSVVTDTQYF
CDR3nt: TGTGCCAGCAGTTCGGTCGTCACAGATACGCAGTATTTT

v_gene: TRBV19
abundance: -
d_gene: -
j_gene: TRBJ2-2
CDR3aa: CASSTPPASGELFF
CDR3nt: TGTGCCAGTAGTACCCCGCCAGCGTCCGGGGAGCTGTTTTTT

v_gene: TRBV2
abundance: -
d_gene: -
j_gene: TRBJ1-5
CDR3aa: CASSLRGDQPQHF
CDR3nt: TGTGCCAGCAGTTTGCGGGGCGATCAGCCCCAGCATTTT

v_gene: TRBV2
abundance: -
d_gene: -
j_gene: TRBJ1-4
CDR3aa: CASWRTGNEKLFF
CDR3nt: TGTGCCAGCTGGAGGACGGGTAATGAAAAACTGTTTTTT

v_gene: TRBV28
abundance: -
d_gene: -
j_gene: TRBJ1-5
CDR3aa: CASIIGGDNQPQHF
CDR3nt: TGTGCCAGCATCATCGGAGGGGATAATCAGCCCCAGCATTTT

v_gene: TRBV4-1
abundance: -
d_gene: TRBD1
j_gene: TRBJ2-1
CDR3aa: CASSRSMGGQGFHEQFF
CDR3nt: TGCGCCAGCAGCCGCTCTATGGGGGGACAGGGCTTTCATGAGCAGTTCTTC

v_gene: TRBV5-1
abundance: few
d_gene: -
j_gene: TRBJ1-4
CDR3aa: CASSLAGREAEKLFF
CDR3nt: TGCGCCAGCAGCTTGGCCGGCAGGGAAGCAGAAAAACTGTTTTTT

v_gene: TRBV6-6
abundance: -
d_gene: -
j_gene: TRBJ2-5
CDR3aa: CATTDRQETQYF
CDR3nt: TGTGCCACCACAGACAGGCAAGAGACCCAGTACTTC

v_gene: TRBV7-6
abundance: -
d_gene: TRBD1
j_gene: TRBJ2-5
CDR3aa: CASSLFRTGEETQYF
CDR3nt: TGTGCCAGCAGCTTATTTAGGACAGGGGAAGAGACCCAGTACTTC

v_gene: TRBV4-1
abundance: few
d_gene: -
j_gene: TRBJ1-2
CDR3aa: CASSQANFLGPAYYGYTF
CDR3nt: TGCGCCAGCAGCCAAGCTAATTTCTTGGGCCCGGCCTACTATGGCTACACCTTC

v_gene: TRBV2
abundance: -
d_gene: TRBD1
j_gene: TRBJ1-3
CDR3aa: CASTLTGLRNTIYF
CDR3nt: TGTGCCAGCACCCTGACAGGGCTGAGAAACACCATATATTTT

v_gene: TRBV19
abundance: -
d_gene: -
j_gene: TRBJ1-5
CDR3aa: CASRSTGYGQPQHF
CDR3nt: TGTGCCAGTAGATCGACAGGTTACGGACAGCCCCAGCATTTT

v_gene: TRBV4-3
abundance: -
d_gene: -
j_gene: TRBJ2-3
CDR3aa: CASSQDPRGGYTDTQYF
CDR3nt: TGCGCCAGCAGCCAAGATCCCAGGGGAGGGTACACAGATACGCAGTATTTT

v_gene: TRBV4-1
abundance: many
d_gene: TRBD1
j_gene: TRBJ1-1
CDR3aa: CASTFLTGGRDTEAFF
CDR3nt: TGCGCCAGCACCTTCCTGACAGGGGGCAGGGACACTGAAGCTTTCTTT

v_gene: TRBV6-6
abundance: -
d_gene: -
j_gene: TRBJ2-2
CDR3aa: CASSYSGADVGELFF
CDR3nt: TGTGCCAGCAGTTACTCAGGGGCGGATGTCGGGGAGCTGTTTTTT

v_gene: TRBV28
abundance: -
d_gene: TRBD1
j_gene: TRBJ2-3
CDR3aa: CASEQGAGDTQYF
CDR3nt: TGTGCCAGTGAACAGGGGGCTGGAGATACGCAGTATTTT

v_gene: TRBV2
abundance: -
d_gene: TRBD1
j_gene: TRBJ1-2
CDR3aa: CASIQGGAGANYGYTF
CDR3nt: TGTGCCAGCATCCAGGGGGGAGCGGGAGCTAACTATGGCTACACCTTC

v_gene: TRBV2
abundance: -
d_gene: -
j_gene: TRBJ2-3
CDR3aa: CAIRRADTQYF
CDR3nt: TGTGCCATCAGACGGGCAGATACGCAGTATTTT

v_gene: TRBV2
abundance: -
d_gene: TRBD1
j_gene: TRBJ2-7
CDR3aa: CASSDRGLYEQYF
CDR3nt: TGTGCCAGCAGTGACAGGGGGCTATACGAGCAGTACTTC

v_gene: TRBV19
abundance: -
d_gene: TRBD1
j_gene: TRBJ1-1
CDR3aa: CASGQEVRAFF
CDR3nt: TGTGCCAGCGGACAGGAGGTTCGAGCTTTCTTT

v_gene: TRBV12-2
abundance: few
d_gene: -
j_gene: TRBJ1-2
CDR3aa: CASRLAPGKGRYGYTF
CDR3nt: TGTGCAAGTCGCTTAGCGCCCGGGAAAGGGAGGTATGGCTACACCTTC

v_gene: TRBV29-1
abundance: -
d_gene: -
j_gene: TRBJ2-3
CDR3aa: CSAPTAGTDTQYF
CDR3nt: TGCAGCGCCCCGACCGCGGGAACAGATACGCAGTATTTT

v_gene: TRBV5-1
abundance: -
d_gene: TRBD1
j_gene: TRBJ2-1
CDR3aa: CASSSRQGSNEQFF
CDR3nt: TGCGCCAGCAGCTCCAGACAGGGGTCCAATGAGCAGTTCTTC

v_gene: TRBV19
abundance: -
d_gene: TRBD1
j_gene: TRBJ2-2
CDR3aa: CASTETGGTGELFF
CDR3nt: TGTGCCAGTACGGAGACAGGGGGCACCGGGGAGCTGTTTTTT

v_gene: TRBV10-3
abundance: -
d_gene: TRBD2
j_gene: TRBJ2-1
CDR3aa: CAISGQGLPGAYNEQFF
CDR3nt: TGTGCCATCAGTGGCCAGGGACTACCGGGCGCCTACAATGAGCAGTTCTTC

v_gene: TRBV5-1
abundance: few
d_gene: TRBD1
j_gene: TRBJ1-1
CDR3aa: CASGPGQGRTEAFF
CDR3nt: TGCGCCAGCGGCCCGGGACAGGGACGCACTGAAGCTTTCTTT

v_gene: TRBV6-1
abundance: -
d_gene: TRBD2
j_gene: TRBJ2-3
CDR3aa: CASSEAAGTSGTYTQYF
CDR3nt: TGTGCCAGCAGTGAAGCGGCCGGGACTAGCGGGACCTATACGCAGTATTTT

v_gene: TRBV4-3
abundance: few
d_gene: -
j_gene: TRBJ2-3
CDR3aa: CASSQDLQGNTDTQYF
CDR3nt: TGCGCCAGCAGCCAAGATTTACAGGGTAACACAGATACGCAGTATTTT